This record looks at one T cell receptor beta chain sequence and its context. The antigen is not known. This CDR3 is 13 amino acids long. The V and J ends lost 4 bases and 3 bases respectively, with 10 bases between them. Germline V lookup: CDR1 KGHSH, CDR2 LQKENI. These data come from a study of shared clonotypes between healthy human individuals. Original handling: Junction-only immunoSEQ data arrived without quality scores, meaning filtering differed. TCRdb keeps only in-frame clones here, not all; method: immunoSEQ multiplex PCR. V, J and clone size reflect that table, while D and trimming were determined from the DNA. The sample has 2,500,000 or so clones; approximately 93% are singletons. Study-wide results and limits: Non-shared clonotypes had lower generation probabilities than clonotypes shared by all four sorted-subset donors. Only blood samples were collected, and tissue repertoires likely differ.

This clonotype was sampled from a man aged 18 to 29 in good health. Some clones in this sample may be carry-over from other donors' samples. The specimen sequenced was naive CD4+ T cells from PBMCs. This sample's subset: CD45RA+ positively selected. The genes are TRBV18 and TRBJ2-7, with D perhaps matching TRBD2 (5 bases). Here the CDR3 DNA reads TGTGCCAGCTCACGAGGTAGCGACTACGAGCAGTACTTC. This codes for CASSRGSDYEQYF.